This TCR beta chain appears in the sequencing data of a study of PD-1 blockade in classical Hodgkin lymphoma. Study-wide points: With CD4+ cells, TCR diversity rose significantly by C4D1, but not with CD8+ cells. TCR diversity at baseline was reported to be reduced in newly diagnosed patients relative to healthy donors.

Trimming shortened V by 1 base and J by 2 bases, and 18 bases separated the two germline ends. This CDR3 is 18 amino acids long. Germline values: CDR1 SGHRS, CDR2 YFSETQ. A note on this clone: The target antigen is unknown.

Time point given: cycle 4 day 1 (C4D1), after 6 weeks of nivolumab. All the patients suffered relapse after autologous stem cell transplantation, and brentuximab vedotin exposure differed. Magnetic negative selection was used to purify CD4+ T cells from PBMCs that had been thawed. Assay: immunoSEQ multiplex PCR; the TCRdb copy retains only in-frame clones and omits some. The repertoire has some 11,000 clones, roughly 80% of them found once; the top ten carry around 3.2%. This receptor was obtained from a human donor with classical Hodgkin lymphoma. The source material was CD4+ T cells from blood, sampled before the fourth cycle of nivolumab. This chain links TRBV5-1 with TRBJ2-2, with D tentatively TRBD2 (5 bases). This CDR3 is CASSLPEVSGTNTGELFF. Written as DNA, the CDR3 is TGCGCCAGCAGCTTGCCCGAGGTGAGCGGAACTAACACCGGGGAGCTGTTTTTT.